This record covers a single T cell receptor (beta chain). What it recognizes is unknown. The sample is drawn from a study of post-analysis software for immune sequencing data. Study overall: The study covered relapsing-remitting, secondary progressive and progressive-relapsing courses of multiple sclerosis.

Study-wide results and caveats: There were a few TRBV segments more frequent in patients than controls, and TRBV5-6, TRBV5-1 and TRBV20-1 were among them. Relative to controls, patients with multiple sclerosis showed significantly lower normalized Chao1 diversity.

The length of the CDR3 is 16 residues. The trim removed 3 bases at V and 3 bases at J, leaving 6 bases unmatched. Unique molecular identifiers had been added to the TCR beta cDNA libraries. TCRdb reanalysed the PCR reads using MiXCR and keeps one entry per CDR3 protein. The sample shows roughly 430,000 distinct CDR3 sequences, over 30% of them seen only once. This receptor was obtained from a girl aged 2 to 10 with multiple sclerosis. Sequencing was performed on blood. The V gene is TRBV12-3 or TRBV12-4, the J gene TRBJ2-1; 9 bases agree with TRBD2. Here the CDR3 reads CASSFRLAGYYNEQFF. The CDR3 bases are TGTGCCAGCAGTTTTAGGCTAGCGGGGTACTACAATGAGCAGTTCTTC.